This TCR beta chain stems from a study of graft-versus-host responses after intestinal transplantation. The overall study: Recipients were all induced with anti-thymocyte globulin, then given tacrolimus and steroids for 2 to 4 years.

In the case of this clone: Its specificity is not known.

The CDR3 covers 15 residues. Trimming took 1 base from V and 6 from J; bases not matched to a gene: 3. From germline, CDR1 is MNHEY and CDR2 SMNVEV (reference sequence). Repertoires were generated with immunoSEQ multiplex PCR, while TCRdb's copy carries only in-frame clones and drops some. This table holds 40,000 or so clones, 90% to 95% found once. This chain links TRBV27 with TRBJ2-2; TRBD2 aligns across 9 bases. The sequence was obtained from a human donor who was the organ donor for an intestinal transplant. The specimen was unstimulated CD8+ T cells sorted from spleen or lymph node cells, collected before transplant. This CDR3 is CASSLLGGGAGELFF. CDR3 bases: TGTGCCAGCAGTTTATTGGGCGGGGGGGCCGGGGAGCTGTTTTTT.